Following are 18 T cell receptor beta chains from one sample sequenced in a study of blood T cells in healthy people across ages (dated by TCRdb to about 2015). Receptors were amplified or captured by 5' RACE. Sequencing was performed on an Illumina HiSeq 2500. A second PCR of about 6 to 12 cycles was run with a J-beta primer mix and a sample-barcoded 5' primer. TCRdb ran its own pipeline on the public reads, namely fastp trimming at Q25 and MiXCR clone calling, and kept in-frame beta chains. Entries that share a CDR3 protein sequence are merged under the most common genes and DNA. The sample table lists about 1.7 million distinct CDR3 sequences, about 28% of them with a count of one. The ten top clones hold roughly 8% of the sample. The sample comprised blood. These receptors came from a woman aged 30 to 39 in good health.

Concerning this clonotype itself: A read error may explain this, as a much larger clone is one base away. This chain joins TRBV10-3 and TRBJ2-7; 9 nucleotides agree with TRBD2. The CDR3 is 15 residues long. Trimming at V came to 5 bases and at J to 2 bases, leaving 7 bases not matched to a gene. Germline CDR1 ENHRY, CDR2 SYGVKD. CDR3 sequence reads: CAISMTSGGPYEQYF. For the CDR3, the DNA is TGTGCCATCAGTATGACTAGCGGTGGCCCCTACGAGCAGTACTTC.

This clonotype was recorded once. DNA for the CDR3: TGTGCCAGCAGCGCCGGGGGGGCCAGCGACAATGAGCAGTTCTTC. Translation: CASSAGGASDNEQFF. The V call is TRBV9, the J call TRBJ2-1, with 8 positions matching TRBD2. The trim removed 3 bases at V and 5 bases at J, leaving 7 bases unmatched. This CDR3 comprises 15 residues. The V gene's germline CDR1 is SGDLS and CDR2 YYNGEE.

This clonotype turned up a few times. The J gene is TRBJ1-1, the V gene TRBV5-4, with D perhaps matching TRBD1 (6 bases). Germline assignment: CDR1 SGHNT and CDR2 YYREEE (reference sequence). V shed 2 bases and J shed 2 bases, with 16 bases lying between them. The CDR3 is 16 amino acids. The DNA for the CDR3 is TGTGCCAGCAGCTTCTTCCAGGGGAGGGCCAACACTGAAGCTTTCTTT. Its translation: CASSFFQGRANTEAFF.

This clonotype appeared many times. This chain uses TRBV5-1 with TRBJ2-7, with TRBD1 matching 8 bases. Germline CDR1 reads SGHRS; CDR2 reads YFSETQ. There are 14 residues in the CDR3. V was clipped by 4 bases and J by 5 bases; unmatched bases: 8. This CDR3 reads CASSQSRTGNEQYF. In DNA, the CDR3 is TGCGCCAGCAGCCAATCGAGGACAGGGAACGAGCAGTACTTC.

CDR3 region: CAIFSGRVPDTQYF. CDR3 bases: TGTGCCATCTTTAGCGGGAGGGTCCCAGATACGCAGTATTTT. The genes are TRBV10-3 and TRBJ2-3; TRBD2 matches at 11 bases. The ends lost 8 bases at V and 4 bases at J; junction bases unmatched: 5. The germline V gene has CDR1 ENHRY and CDR2 SYGVKD. CDR3 length: 14 amino acids.

V gene TRBV18 combines with J gene TRBJ1-5; D is possibly TRBD1 (6 bases). Trimming removed 2 bases at V and 8 bases at J, with 16 bases between. Germline CDR1 and CDR2: KGHSH and LQKENI. The CDR3 length is 15 residues. CDR3 DNA sequence: TGTGCCAGCTCACCAATTCAGGGGCAGAACAAGCCCCAGCATTTT. Amino acid sequence: CASSPIQGQNKPQHF.

The chain has TRBV24-1 and TRBJ2-3; 7 bases agree with TRBD2. V lost 4 bases to trimming and J lost 2 bases; unmatched junction nucleotides: 8. CDR3 length: 16 amino acids. From germline, CDR1 is KGHDR and CDR2 SFDVKD. The CDR3 reads CATSDGTTSFTDTQYF. In DNA form, the CDR3 reads TGTGCCACCAGTGACGGGACTACAAGTTTCACAGATACGCAGTATTTT.

The V and J genes are TRBV6-2 or TRBV6-3 and TRBJ2-3; no definite D call. The germline V gene has CDR1 MNHEY and CDR2 SVGEGT. The CDR3 totals 13 residues. Trimming pared 10 bases from V and 3 bases from J, leaving 14 bases between. Written as DNA, the CDR3 is TGTGCCACGGATCCGACCGGGACAGATACGCAGTATTTT. This encodes CATDPTGTDTQYF.

The CDR3 nucleotides read TGTGCCAGCGGCTCCCAAGCGGGAGGCTACAATGAGCAGTTCTTC. This encodes CASGSQAGGYNEQFF. J is TRBJ2-1 and V is TRBV11-2; 9 nucleotides line up with TRBD2. The V and J ends lost 8 bases and 3 bases, in that order; junction bases with no gene match: 8. The CDR3 is 15 residues long. Germline CDR1 is SGHAT and CDR2 is FQNNGV.

Only a few counts were recorded for this clonotype. The V call is TRBV18, the J call TRBJ2-7; 8 nucleotides line up with TRBD2. Per the germline V gene, CDR1 is KGHSH and CDR2 is LQKENI. This CDR3 comprises 15 residues. V dropped 5 bases and J dropped 5; count of bases not matched to a gene: 11. The CDR3 DNA follows: TGTGCCAGCTCATGGGTCGCGGGAGGTCGCGACGAGCAGTACTTC. Encoded protein: CASSWVAGGRDEQYF.

The CDR3 bases are TGTGCCAGCAGCTTAAGGGAAAAACAGTATGAGCAGTTCTTC. Its protein is CASSLREKQYEQFF. The chain couples TRBV11-3 to TRBJ2-1; no clear D. The CDR3 contains 14 residues. The V end was cut by 2 bases, the J end by 8 bases, with 13 bases between. Germline V gene data show CDR1 as SGHNT and CDR2 as YENEEA.

A few counts support this clonotype. The rearrangement joins TRBV5-1 to TRBJ2-3, with 8 bases that match TRBD2. Losses at the gene ends were 8 bases for V and 5 bases for J; bases not matched to a gene: 4. CDR1 and CDR2 (germline): SGHRS, YFSETQ. The length of the CDR3 is 12 residues. For the CDR3, the DNA is TGCGCCAGTAGCGGGGTTGAAGATACGCAGTATTTT. Its protein is CASSGVEDTQYF.

This chain joins TRBV5-6 and TRBJ1-2; weak D call: TRBD1 (5 bases). This CDR3 comprises 15 residues. From germline, CDR1 is SGHDT and CDR2 YYEEEE. V lost 9 bases to trimming and J lost 0 bases, with 18 bases between them. CDR3 in amino acids: CATRPNGGSNYGYTF. The CDR3 nucleotides are TGTGCCACCCGGCCTAACGGGGGTTCTAACTATGGCTACACCTTC.

The V gene is TRBV6-5, the J gene TRBJ2-1; 9 bases fit TRBD1. The V segment lost 4 bases and the J segment 12 bases; nucleotides outside the gene matches: 7. The CDR3 consists of 13 residues. Germline V lookup: CDR1 MNHEY, CDR2 SVGAGI. The CDR3 DNA is TGTGCCAGCAGTTTTACAGGGGGCGTAGGGCAGTTCTTC. Translation gives CASSFTGGVGQFF.

The chain couples TRBV7-2 to TRBJ2-6, with D tentatively TRBD1 (6 bases). The CDR3 runs 18 residues. Germline CDR1 and CDR2: SGHTA and FQGNSA. The ends were cut back, 5 bases at V and 1 base at J, with 18 bases in the middle. CDR3: CASSLRSGAISGANVLTF. The CDR3 DNA is TGTGCCAGCAGCCTCCGCTCAGGGGCAATTTCTGGGGCCAACGTCCTGACTTTC.

This chain joins TRBV12-3 or TRBV12-4 and TRBJ2-3; weak D call: TRBD2 (6 bases). The CDR3 extends over 15 amino acids. The ends were cut back, 1 base at V and 2 bases at J, with 10 bases in the middle. The CDR3: CASSLDGGTTDTQYF. Written as DNA, the CDR3 is TGTGCCAGCAGTTTAGACGGCGGGACCACAGATACGCAGTATTTT.

In its sample, this clonotype was seen a few times. The V and J genes are TRBV12-3 or TRBV12-4 and TRBJ1-2; D possibly corresponds to TRBD1 (5 bases). The CDR3 contains 13 residues. Trimming stripped 7 bases from V and 3 bases from J, with 12 bases between. CDR3 bases: TGTGCCAGCATCTCGACAGTTGACTATGGCTACACCTTC. As protein: CASISTVDYGYTF.

This clonotype has ten or more counts. The chain joins TRBV20-1 to TRBJ2-7, with a weak D call TRBD2 (5 bases). Trimming pared 3 bases from V and 5 bases from J, leaving 8 bases between. The germline CDR1 and CDR2 sequences are DFQATT and SNEGSKA (reference sequence). The CDR3 length is 11 residues. The CDR3 DNA reads TGCAGTGCTAGGGCCGGGGACGAGCAGTACTTC. Protein: CSARAGDEQYF.